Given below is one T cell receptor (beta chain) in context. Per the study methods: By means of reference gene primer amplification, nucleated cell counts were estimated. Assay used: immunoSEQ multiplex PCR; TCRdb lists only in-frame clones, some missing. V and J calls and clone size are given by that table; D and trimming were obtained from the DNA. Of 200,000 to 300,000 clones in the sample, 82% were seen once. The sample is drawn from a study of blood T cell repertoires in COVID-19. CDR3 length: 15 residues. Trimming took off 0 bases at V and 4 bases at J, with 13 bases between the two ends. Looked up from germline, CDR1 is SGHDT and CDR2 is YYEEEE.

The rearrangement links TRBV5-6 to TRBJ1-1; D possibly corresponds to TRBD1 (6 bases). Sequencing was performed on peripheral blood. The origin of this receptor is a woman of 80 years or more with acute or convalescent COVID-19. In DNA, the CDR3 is TGTGCCAGCAGCTTGGAGCAGGGGACGGGCACTGAAGCTTTCTTT. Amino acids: CASSLEQGTGTEAFF.